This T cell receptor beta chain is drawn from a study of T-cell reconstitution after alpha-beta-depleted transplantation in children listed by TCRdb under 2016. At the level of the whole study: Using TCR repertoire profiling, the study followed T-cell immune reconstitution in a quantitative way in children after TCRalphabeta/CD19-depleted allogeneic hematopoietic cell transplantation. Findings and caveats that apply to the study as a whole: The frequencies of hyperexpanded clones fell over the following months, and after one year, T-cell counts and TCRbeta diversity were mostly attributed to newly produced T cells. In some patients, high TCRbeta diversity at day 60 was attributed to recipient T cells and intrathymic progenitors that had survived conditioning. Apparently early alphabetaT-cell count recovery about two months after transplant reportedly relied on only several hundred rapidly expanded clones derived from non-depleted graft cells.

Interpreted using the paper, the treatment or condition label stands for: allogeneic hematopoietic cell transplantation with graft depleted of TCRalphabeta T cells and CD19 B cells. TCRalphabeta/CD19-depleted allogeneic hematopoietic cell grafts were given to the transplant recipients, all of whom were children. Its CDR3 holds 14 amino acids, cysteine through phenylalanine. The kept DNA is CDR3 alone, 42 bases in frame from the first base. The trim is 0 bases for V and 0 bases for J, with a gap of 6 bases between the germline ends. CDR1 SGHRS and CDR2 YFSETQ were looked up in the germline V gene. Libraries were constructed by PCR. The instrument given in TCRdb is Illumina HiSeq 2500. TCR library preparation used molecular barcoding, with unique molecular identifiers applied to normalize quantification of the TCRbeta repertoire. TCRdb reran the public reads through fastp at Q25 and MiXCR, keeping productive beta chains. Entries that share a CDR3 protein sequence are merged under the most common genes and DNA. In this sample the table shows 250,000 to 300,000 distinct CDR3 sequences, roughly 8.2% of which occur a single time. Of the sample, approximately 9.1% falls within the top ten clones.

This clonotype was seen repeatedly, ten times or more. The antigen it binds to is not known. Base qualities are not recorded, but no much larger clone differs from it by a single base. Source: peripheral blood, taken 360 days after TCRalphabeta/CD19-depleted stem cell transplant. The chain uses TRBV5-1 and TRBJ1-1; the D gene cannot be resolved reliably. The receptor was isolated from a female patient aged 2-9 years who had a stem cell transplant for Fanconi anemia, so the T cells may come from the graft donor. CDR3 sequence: CASSLDTLNTEAFF. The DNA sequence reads TGCGCCAGCAGCTTGGACACCTTGAACACTGAAGCTTTCTTT.